What follows is one TCR beta chain and its context. This CDR3 has 15 residues. Germline V CDR1 and CDR2: KGHDR, SFDVKD. V dropped 3 bases and J dropped 5; count of bases not matched to a gene: 6. cDNA came from roughly 0.53 to 1 ug RNA primed by random hexamers. TCRdb ran MiXCR on the immunoSEQ multiplex PCR reads and lists one entry per CDR3 protein. The sample gives roughly 180,000 distinct CDR3 sequences, about 93% of which show up once; over 0.08% is in the top ten. This sample is drawn from a study of CD8 T cells in Susac syndrome. This receptor was taken from a human donor with multiple sclerosis. Sequenced material: CD4+ T cells from PBMCs. The chain combines TRBV24-1 with TRBJ1-5; 7 positions match TRBD1. The CDR3 DNA follows: TGTGCCACCAGTGATCCCGCCAGGGGGGATCAGCCCCAGCATTTT. This translates into CATSDPARGDQPQHF.